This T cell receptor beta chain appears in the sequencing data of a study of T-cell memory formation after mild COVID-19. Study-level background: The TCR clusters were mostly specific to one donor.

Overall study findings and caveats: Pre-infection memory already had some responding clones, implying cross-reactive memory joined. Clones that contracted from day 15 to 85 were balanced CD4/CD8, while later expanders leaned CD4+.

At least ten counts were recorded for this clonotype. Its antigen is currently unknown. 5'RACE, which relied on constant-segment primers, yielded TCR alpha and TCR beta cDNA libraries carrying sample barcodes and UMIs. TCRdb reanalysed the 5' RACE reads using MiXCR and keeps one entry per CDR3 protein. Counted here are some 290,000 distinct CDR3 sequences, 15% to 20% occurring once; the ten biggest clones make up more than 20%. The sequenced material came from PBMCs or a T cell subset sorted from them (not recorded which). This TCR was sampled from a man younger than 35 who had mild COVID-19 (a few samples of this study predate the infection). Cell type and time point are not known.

CDR3 region: CASRTGPNEKLFF. DNA of the CDR3: TGTGCCAGCAGGACAGGGCCGAATGAAAAACTGTTTTTT. This chain connects TRBV6-6 to TRBJ1-4; 7 bases are shared with TRBD1. The CDR3 covers 13 residues. Germline values: CDR1 MNHNY, CDR2 SVGAGI (reference sequence). The junction had 3 bases not matched to a gene; V was cut back by 6 bases and J by 5 bases.